These 20 T cell receptor beta chains were sequenced from one sample in a study of neurological immune-mediated disorders. A single record per CDR3 protein comes from TCRdb applying MiXCR to the 5' RACE reads. The sample holds some 57,000 distinct CDR3 sequences, 4% to 6% seen once. The sample comprised PBMCs. These receptors were obtained from a woman aged 45-65 years with multiple sclerosis.

This clonotype has only a few counts. The chain is built from TRBV5-1 and TRBJ1-4; D unclear. The CDR3 totals 15 residues. Germline V gene lookup returns CDR1 SGHRS and CDR2 YFSETQ. The V and J ends lost 0 bases and 6 bases respectively, with 12 bases between them. The CDR3 nucleotides are TGCGCCAGCAGCTTGGTTTCTGGGGATGATGAAAAACTGTTTTTT. As protein: CASSLVSGDDEKLFF.

This clonotype was recorded many times. V and J are TRBV6-2 or TRBV6-3 and TRBJ2-1; 10 nucleotides align to TRBD1. Losses at the gene ends were 5 bases for V and 7 bases for J; bases not matched to a gene: 8. CDR3 size: 15 residues. Germline loops: CDR1 MNHEY, CDR2 SVGEGT. Here the CDR3 DNA reads TGTGCCAGCAGTGCCGGGACAGGGGATTTTAATGAGCAGTTCTTC. It specifies CASSAGTGDFNEQFF.

This clonotype was counted at least ten times. The chain carries TRBV11-2 and TRBJ2-1, with a tentative D call TRBD2 (5 bases). The V end lost 5 bases, the J end lost 6 bases, and 14 bases lay between the germline ends. The CDR3 spans 14 residues. Germline CDR1 and CDR2: SGHAT and FQNNGV. CDR3 sequence: CASSLTLVPNEQFF. CDR3 DNA: TGTGCCAGCAGCCTAACACTAGTACCCAATGAGCAGTTCTTC. The whole variable domain, filled in from reference TRBV11-2 and TRBJ2-1, reads EAGVAQSPRYKIIEKRQSVAFWCNPISGHATLYWYQQILGQGPKLLIQFQNNGVVDDSQLPKDRFSAERLKGVDSTLKIQPAKLEDSAVYLCASSLTLVPNEQFFGPGTRLTVL.

This rearrangement joins TRBV11-2 to TRBJ1-1; D remains unclear. Trimming removed 2 bases at V and 6 bases at J, with 10 bases between. Germline V gene sequence: CDR1 SGHAT, CDR2 FQNNGV. The CDR3 runs 13 residues. The CDR3 DNA reads as TGTGCCAGCAGCTTAAGTGACCTCGCTGAAGCTTTCTTT. Protein: CASSLSDLAEAFF.

The chain has TRBV18 and TRBJ1-1; 7 bases agree with TRBD1. Germline V gives CDR1 KGHSH, CDR2 LQKENI. Unmatched junction bases numbered 8, after V lost 6 bases and J lost 4 bases. This CDR3 spans 14 amino acids. Written as DNA, the CDR3 is TGTGCCAGCTCGCGGGAGACAGGGTCCACTGAAGCTTTCTTT. It translates to CASSRETGSTEAFF.

In the case of this clonotype: One end of the junction fails to match germline, which may point to a read error. The CDR3 DNA follows: TGTGCCAGCAGCGGGGGTAGAGGGGGACCCGAGCCGTTCTTC. Its translation is CASSGGRGGPEPFF. The chain links TRBV9 to TRBJ2-1; D is possibly TRBD1 (6 bases). Germline loops: CDR1 SGDLS, CDR2 YYNGEE. The CDR3 has 14 amino acids.

This clonotype was recorded at least ten times. The chain employs TRBV20-1 and TRBJ2-7; 7 bases match TRBD2. There are 12 residues in the CDR3. J was trimmed by 3 bases and V by 5 bases; bases with no gene match: 4. Germline values: CDR1 DFQATT, CDR2 SNEGSKA (reference sequence). This chain's CDR3 is CSAGGELYEQYF. CDR3 nucleotide sequence: TGCAGTGCTGGGGGGGAGCTCTACGAGCAGTACTTC.

In this sample, this clonotype turned up many times. J is TRBJ1-6 and V is TRBV7-9; D is uncertain. This CDR3 has 14 amino acids. Looked up from germline, CDR1 is SEHNR and CDR2 is FQNEAQ (reference sequence). The V gene lost 1 base and the J gene lost 6 bases, with 7 bases spanning the gap. The CDR3: CASSLGPGNSPLHF. The CDR3 coding sequence is TGTGCCAGCAGCTTAGGTCCCGGTAATTCACCCCTCCACTTT.

This clonotype came up many times. V gene TRBV20-1 combines with J gene TRBJ2-5, with D possibly being TRBD1 or TRBD2 (7 bases each). V was shortened by 0 bases and J by 5 bases, with 16 bases between the two germline ends. Germline values: CDR1 DFQATT, CDR2 SNEGSKA (reference sequence). The CDR3 loop spans 15 amino acids. CDR3 residues: CSARDRVQGGETQYF. CDR3 nucleotides: TGCAGTGCTAGAGATAGGGTGCAGGGGGGGGAGACCCAGTACTTC.

This clonotype has just a few counts. The V gene is TRBV7-2, the J gene TRBJ2-3; D gene uncertain. The CDR3 length is 13 residues. In germline, CDR1 is SGHTA, CDR2 FQGNSA. V was shortened by 5 bases and J by 4 bases, with 10 bases between the two germline ends. CDR3 region: CASSIANADTQYF. The CDR3 bases are TGTGCCAGCAGCATTGCTAACGCAGATACGCAGTATTTT.

This clonotype was observed at least ten times. The chain is built from TRBV29-1 and TRBJ2-1; 9 nucleotides line up with TRBD1. This CDR3 region has 14 residues. CDR1 is SQVTM, CDR2 ANQGSEA, per germline. J lost 6 bases, V lost 8 bases, and 11 bases had no gene match. CDR3 region: CSTDRGQGGNEQFF. The CDR3 region has the DNA TGCAGCACCGACCGGGGACAGGGAGGCAATGAGCAGTTCTTC.

By frequency in the sample, this clonotype is medium-sized. The chain is built from TRBV20-1 and TRBJ2-7; 8 nucleotides line up with TRBD1. The V and J ends lost 0 bases and 7 bases, in that order; junction bases with no gene match: 8. This CDR3 is built from 14 residues. Germline CDR1 and CDR2: DFQATT and SNEGSKA (reference sequence). The CDR3 loop is CSARDGTGTEEQYF. The DNA for the CDR3 is TGCAGTGCTAGAGATGGGACAGGTACGGAAGAGCAGTACTTC.

This clonotype showed up many times. The V gene is TRBV12-3 or TRBV12-4, the J gene TRBJ1-5; 7 bases fit TRBD1. Germline trimming cut 4 bases from V and 2 bases from J; bases unmatched to any gene: 2. The CDR3 is 14 amino acids. The CDR3 loop reads CASSSTGGNQPQHF. CDR3 nucleotide sequence: TGTGCCAGCAGTTCTACAGGGGGCAATCAGCCCCAGCATTTT.

This clonotype was seen ten or more times. The chain employs TRBV7-8 and TRBJ1-5; the D gene is possibly TRBD1 (5 bases). This CDR3 spans 15 amino acids. The V and J ends lost 5 bases and 11 bases respectively, with 22 bases between them. CDR1 is SGHVS, CDR2 FQNEAQ, per germline. The CDR3 nucleotides are TGTGCCAGCAGCCAAGATAGGGACTGGCGAATGGCCCAGCATTTT. This encodes CASSQDRDWRMAQHF. Based on the CDR3 plus reference TRBV7-8 and TRBJ1-5, the full variable domain is GAGVSQSPRYKVAKRGQDVALRCDPISGHVSLFWYQQALGQGPEFLTYFQNEAQLDKSGLPSDRFFAERPEGSVSTLKIQRTQQEDSAVYLCASSQDRDWRMAQHFGDGTRLSIL.

The sample holds many counts of this clonotype. The rearrangement uses TRBV3-1 and TRBJ2-3; D perhaps matches TRBD2 (7 bases). The germline V gene encodes CDR1 LGHDT and CDR2 YNNKEL (reference sequence). CDR3 length: 15 residues. V was trimmed by 5 bases and J by 7 bases, leaving 19 bases between them. CDR3 region: CASSKVGGALNTQYF. The CDR3 DNA follows: TGTGCCAGCAGCAAGGTGGGGGGGGCCTTGAATACGCAGTATTTT.

This clonotype was seen ten or more times. The chain combines TRBV20-1 with TRBJ2-1; D is unclear. The V and J ends lost 5 bases and 8 bases respectively, with 7 bases between them. In germline, CDR1 is DFQATT, CDR2 SNEGSKA (reference sequence). This CDR3 is 10 amino acids long. This CDR3 reads CSARPYEQFF. CDR3 bases: TGCAGTGCTCGTCCTTATGAGCAGTTCTTC.

This clonotype was seen repeatedly, ten times or more. CDR3 nucleotides: TGTGCCAGCAGCGAGATATACCCCAAGGCTAACTATGGCTACACCTTC. It is translated as CASSEIYPKANYGYTF. The chain employs TRBV11-2 and TRBJ1-2, with D unresolved. The V gene lost 5 bases and the J gene lost 0 bases, with 16 bases spanning the gap. CDR3 length: 16 amino acids. Germline V gives CDR1 SGHAT, CDR2 FQNNGV.

This clonotype was counted between two and nine times. This chain links TRBV20-1 with TRBJ1-2; D uncertain. The CDR3 totals 12 residues. Germline assignment: CDR1 DFQATT and CDR2 SNEGSKA (reference sequence). With 0 bases removed from V and 7 bases from J, the gap between germline ends came to 9 bases. Here the CDR3 DNA reads TGCAGTGCTAGAGAGGGAGGGAGTGGCTACACCTTC. This encodes CSAREGGSGYTF.

This clonotype was seen a handful of times. This sequence joins TRBV10-1 and TRBJ2-1, with D tentatively TRBD1 (5 bases). CDR1 is WNHNN, CDR2 SYGVQD, per germline (reference sequence). This CDR3 region has 13 residues. V lost 6 bases and J 0 bases, leaving 6 bases between the germline ends. Here the CDR3 DNA reads TGCGCCAGCAGAGGGGACTCCTACAATGAGCAGTTCTTC. This gives the protein CASRGDSYNEQFF.

This clonotype was observed at least ten times. This chain connects TRBV20-1 to TRBJ1-5; D is unresolved. The CDR3 contains 14 residues. Trimming removed 0 bases at V and 3 bases at J, with 9 bases between. CDR1 DFQATT and CDR2 SNEGSKA come from the germline V gene (reference sequence). The CDR3 bases are TGCAGTGCTAGAGATAGGCGGTTCAATCAGCCCCAGCATTTT. This codes for CSARDRRFNQPQHF.